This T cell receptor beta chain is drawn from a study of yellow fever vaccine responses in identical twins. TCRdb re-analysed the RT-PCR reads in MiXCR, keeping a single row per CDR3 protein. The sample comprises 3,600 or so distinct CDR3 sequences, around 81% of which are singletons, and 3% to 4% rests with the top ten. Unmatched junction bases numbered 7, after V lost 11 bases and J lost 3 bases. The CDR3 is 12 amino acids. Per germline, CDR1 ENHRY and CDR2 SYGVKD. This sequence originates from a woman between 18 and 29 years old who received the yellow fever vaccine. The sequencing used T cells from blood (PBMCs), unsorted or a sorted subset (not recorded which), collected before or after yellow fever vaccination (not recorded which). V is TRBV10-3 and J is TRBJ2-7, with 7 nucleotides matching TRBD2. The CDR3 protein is CASGGYLYEQYF. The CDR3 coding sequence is TGTGCCTCCGGGGGGTACCTCTACGAGCAGTACTTC.